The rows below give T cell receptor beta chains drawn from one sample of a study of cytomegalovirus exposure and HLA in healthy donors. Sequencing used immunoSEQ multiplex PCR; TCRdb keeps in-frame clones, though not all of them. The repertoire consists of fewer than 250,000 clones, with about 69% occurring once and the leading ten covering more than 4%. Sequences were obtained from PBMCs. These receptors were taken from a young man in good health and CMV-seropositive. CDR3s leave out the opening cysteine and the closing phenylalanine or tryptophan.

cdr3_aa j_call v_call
ATSRVRGAGAEAF TRBJ1-1 TRBV15
ASSQVRLAGANEQF TRBJ2-1 TRBV4-1
ASGKTSGRGTGELF TRBJ2-2 TRBV25-1
ASSLQGVNTEAF TRBJ1-1 TRBV18
ASSPLAGEEETQY TRBJ2-5 TRBV28
ASSGDRGNTEAF TRBJ1-1 TRBV5-4
ASSQILGLAGTDTQY TRBJ2-3 TRBV14
ASSLDRGKYNEQF TRBJ2-1 TRBV11-2
SAGRGGEQY TRBJ2-7 TRBV20-1
ASSAGTGRMNTEAF TRBJ1-1 TRBV5-6
ASSAYGTGDAGELF TRBJ2-2 TRBV7-9
SVETGGGLTDTQY TRBJ2-3 TRBV29-1
ASSLLMGAGEQF TRBJ2-1 TRBV7-9
ASSLVRSADTQY TRBJ2-3 TRBV5-1
SSSSPPSGQDYEQF TRBJ2-1 TRBV7-9
ASSPPGQGGETQY TRBJ2-5 TRBV18
ASSPATGTGWDEQF TRBJ2-1 TRBV18
ASSARREISEQY TRBJ2-7 TRBV19
ASSLGGTSGDYNEQF TRBJ2-1 TRBV7-6
ASSLRRAVMHNEQF TRBJ2-1 TRBV11-2
ASSLGGYEQY TRBJ2-7 TRBV13
ASSLMPKGTGEGYT TRBJ1-2 TRBV6-4
ASSVGVSGPEQY TRBJ2-7 TRBV9
ASSEPTDTLSNYGYT TRBJ1-2 TRBV25-1
ASSDGLAGGVGNEQF TRBJ2-1 TRBV19
ASSLGQSYEQY TRBJ2-7 TRBV27
ASSQRGGQGADTQY TRBJ2-3 TRBV4-2
ASSRGARGGNTGELF TRBJ2-2 TRBV19
ASRPGQGRQY TRBJ2-7 TRBV27
ASSLREGEKLF TRBJ1-4 TRBV13
ASSAGTYNEQF TRBJ2-1 TRBV14
ASSLGLQTDVLT TRBJ2-6 TRBV19
ASSLVEGNQF TRBJ2-1 TRBV7-9
ASSVGVAGNSGNTIY TRBJ1-3 TRBV9
ASSPTTGFQSYGYT TRBJ1-2 TRBV18
SVEAWDRGDYGYT TRBJ1-2 TRBV29-1
ASSVPGLASPLH TRBJ1-6 TRBV2
ASAGGLNTGELF TRBJ2-2 TRBV2
ASSLGQINTQY TRBJ2-3 TRBV19